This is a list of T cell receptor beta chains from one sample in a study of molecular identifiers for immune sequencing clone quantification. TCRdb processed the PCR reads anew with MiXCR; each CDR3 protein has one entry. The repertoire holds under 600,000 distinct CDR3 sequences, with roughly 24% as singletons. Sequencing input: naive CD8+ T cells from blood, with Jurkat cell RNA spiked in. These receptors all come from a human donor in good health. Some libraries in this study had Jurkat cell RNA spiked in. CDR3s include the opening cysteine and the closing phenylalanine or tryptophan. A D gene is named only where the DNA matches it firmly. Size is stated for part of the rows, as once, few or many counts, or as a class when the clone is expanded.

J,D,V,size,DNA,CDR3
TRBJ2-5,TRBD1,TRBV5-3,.,TGTGCCAGCAGCACGGGGACAGGGTCAATTCAAGAGACCCAGTACTTC,CASSTGTGSIQETQYF
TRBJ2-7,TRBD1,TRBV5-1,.,TGCGCCAGCAGCTTGTCCGGGACAGGCTACGGGCAGTACTTC,CASSLSGTGYGQYF
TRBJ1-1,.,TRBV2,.,TGTGCCAGCAATTCTGGGGCGAACACTGAAGCTTTCTTT,CASNSGANTEAFF
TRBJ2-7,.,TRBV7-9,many,TGTGCCAGCAGCTCACAGGGTTCTGGGCACGAGCAGTACTTC,CASSSQGSGHEQYF
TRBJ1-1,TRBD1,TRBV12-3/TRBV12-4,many,TGTGCCAGCAGTTTCTGGGACAGGGATCGCACTGAAGCTTTCTTT,CASSFWDRDRTEAFF
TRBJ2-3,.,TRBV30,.,TGTGCCTGGAGTGAGACTAGTCCAGTTACGCAGTATTTT,CAWSETSPVTQYF
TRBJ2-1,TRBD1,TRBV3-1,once,TGTGCCAGCAGCCAAGATGGGACAGGCCGCTACAATGAGCAGTTCTTC,CASSQDGTGRYNEQFF
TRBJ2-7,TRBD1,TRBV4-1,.,TGCGCCAGCAGCCAAGTCCACAGGGGGACCTACGAGCAGTACTTC,CASSQVHRGTYEQYF
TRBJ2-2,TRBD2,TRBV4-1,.,TGCGCCAGCAGTATAGCGGGGGGGCCTAACACCGGGGAGCTGTTTTTT,CASSIAGGPNTGELFF
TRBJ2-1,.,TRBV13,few,TGTGCCAGCAGCCATAAGCTGAGGGAGCAGTTCTTC,CASSHKLREQFF
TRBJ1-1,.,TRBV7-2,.,TGTGCCAGCAGCTTATACGAGAACACTGAAGCTTTATTT,CASSLYENTEALF
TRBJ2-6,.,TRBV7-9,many,TGTGCCAGCAGCTTAGCGCTAAACGTGCGGGCCAACGTCCTGACTTTC,CASSLALNVRANVLTF
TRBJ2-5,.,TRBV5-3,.,TGTGCCAGAAGCTTCCCGGCTCGGTTCCAAGAGACCCAGTACTTC,CARSFPARFQETQYF
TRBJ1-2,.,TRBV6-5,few,TGTGCCAGCAGTTACTCCCCAGAAGGAGGTGTTGGCTACACCTTC,CASSYSPEGGVGYTF
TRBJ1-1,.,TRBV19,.,TGTGCCAGTAAAACCGCCTCGAACACTGAAGCTTTCTTT,CASKTASNTEAFF
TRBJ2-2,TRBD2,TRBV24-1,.,TGTGCCACCAGGACTAGCGGGACCGGGGAGCTGTTTTTT,CATRTSGTGELFF
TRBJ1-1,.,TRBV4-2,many,TGTGCCAGCAGCCAAGAGGCTCCTGGGACATACCATGACGAAGCTTTCTTT,CASSQEAPGTYHDEAFF
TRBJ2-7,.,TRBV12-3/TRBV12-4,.,TGTGCCAGCAGCCCTTTTGAGGGACCTTCCTACGAGCAGTACTTC,CASSPFEGPSYEQYF
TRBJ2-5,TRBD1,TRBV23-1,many,TGCGCCAGCAGCCATATCGGACAGGGGGCCTCTTCCTGCGAGACCCAGTACTTC,CASSHIGQGASSCETQYF
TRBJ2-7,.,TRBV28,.,TGTGCCAGCGGGGAAAGACTCGGAGTCTACGAGCAGTACTTC,CASGERLGVYEQYF
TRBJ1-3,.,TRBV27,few,TGTGCCAGCAGTCCGATACAGGGATACTCTGGAAACACCATATATTTT,CASSPIQGYSGNTIYF
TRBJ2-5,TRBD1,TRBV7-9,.,TGTGCCAGCAGCTTAGTCACAGGGGAGACCAAGTACTTC,CASSLVTGETKYF
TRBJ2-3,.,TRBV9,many,TGTGCCAGCAACGGAGGGAGCACAGATACGCAGTATTTT,CASNGGSTDTQYF
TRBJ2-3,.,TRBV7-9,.,TGTGCCAGCAGCCCCCTCAGGGGAGTGACAGATACGCAGTATTTT,CASSPLRGVTDTQYF
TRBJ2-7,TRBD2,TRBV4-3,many,TGCGCCAGCAGCCAAGAACTAGCGCTCGATTACGAGCAGTACTTC,CASSQELALDYEQYF